This T cell receptor beta chain was recovered during a study of shared clonotypes between healthy human individuals. Germline V gene lookup returns CDR1 SEHNR and CDR2 FQNEAQ (reference sequence). The CDR3 totals 14 residues. With V trimmed by 5 bases and J by 6 bases, 8 bases remained unmatched. TCRdb keeps only in-frame clones here, not all; method: immunoSEQ multiplex PCR. The sample has some 1.1 million clones, 70% to 80% seen once. Sample: memory CD4+ T cells from PBMCs. Subset denoted: CD45RA-negative fraction. The source is a man aged 18 to 35 in good health. Some clones in this sample may be carry-over from other donors' samples. The rearrangement links TRBV7-9 to TRBJ1-2, with 8 bases matching TRBD1. CDR3 sequence (DNA): TGTGCCAGCAGCCCTCTGACAGGGGTAAATGGCTACACCTTC. Amino acids: CASSPLTGVNGYTF.